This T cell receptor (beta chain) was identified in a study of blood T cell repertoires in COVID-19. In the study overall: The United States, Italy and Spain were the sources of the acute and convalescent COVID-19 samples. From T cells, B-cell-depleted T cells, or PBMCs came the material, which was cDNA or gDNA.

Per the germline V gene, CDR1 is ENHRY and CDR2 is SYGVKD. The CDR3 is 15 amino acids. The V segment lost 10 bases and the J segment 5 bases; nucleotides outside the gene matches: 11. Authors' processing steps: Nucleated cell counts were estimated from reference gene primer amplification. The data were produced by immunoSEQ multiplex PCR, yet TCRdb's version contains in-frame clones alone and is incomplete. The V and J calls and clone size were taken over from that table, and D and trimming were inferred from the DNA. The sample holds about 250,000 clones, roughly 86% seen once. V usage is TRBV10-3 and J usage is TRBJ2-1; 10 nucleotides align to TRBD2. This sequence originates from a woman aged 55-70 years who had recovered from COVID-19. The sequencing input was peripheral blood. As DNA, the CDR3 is TGTGCCACCGCCGGGAGCGGGGGGGATAACAATGAGCAGTTCTTC. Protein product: CATAGSGGDNNEQFF.